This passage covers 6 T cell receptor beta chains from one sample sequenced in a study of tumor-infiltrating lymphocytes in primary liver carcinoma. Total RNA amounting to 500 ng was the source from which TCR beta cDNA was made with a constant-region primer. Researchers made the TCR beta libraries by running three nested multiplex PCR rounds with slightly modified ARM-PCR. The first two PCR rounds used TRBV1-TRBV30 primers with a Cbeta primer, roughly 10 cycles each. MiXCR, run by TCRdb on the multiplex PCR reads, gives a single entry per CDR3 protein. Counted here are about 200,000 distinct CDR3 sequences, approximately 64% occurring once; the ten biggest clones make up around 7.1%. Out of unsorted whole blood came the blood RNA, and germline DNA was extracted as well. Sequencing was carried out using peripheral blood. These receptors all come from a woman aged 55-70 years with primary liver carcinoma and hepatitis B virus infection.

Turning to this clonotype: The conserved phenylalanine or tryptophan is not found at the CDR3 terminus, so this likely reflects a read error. The chain's CDR3 is CANSYRGSGRGSGDQFL. The DNA for the CDR3 is TGTGCCAACAGTTACAGGGGGAGCGGGAGGGGCTCGGGTGATCAGTTCCTC. The chain uses TRBV6-2 or TRBV6-3 and TRBJ2-1, with 10 bases aligning to TRBD2. Germline loops: CDR1 MNHEY, CDR2 SVGEGT. The CDR3 length is 17 residues.

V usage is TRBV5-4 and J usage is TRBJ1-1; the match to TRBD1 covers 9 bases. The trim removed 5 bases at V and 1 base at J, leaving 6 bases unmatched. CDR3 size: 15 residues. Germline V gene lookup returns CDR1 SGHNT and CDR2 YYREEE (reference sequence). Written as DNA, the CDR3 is TGTGCCAGCAGTCAAGGACAGGGGTGGAACACTGAAGCTTTCTTT. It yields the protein CASSQGQGWNTEAFF.

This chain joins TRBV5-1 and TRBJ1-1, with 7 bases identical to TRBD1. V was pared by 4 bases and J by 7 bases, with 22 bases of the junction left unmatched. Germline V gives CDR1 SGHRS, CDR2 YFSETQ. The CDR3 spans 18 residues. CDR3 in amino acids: CASSLPSYRGPGHSEAFF. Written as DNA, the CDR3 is TGCGCCAGCAGCCTACCCAGCTACAGGGGTCCTGGGCACAGTGAAGCTTTCTTT.

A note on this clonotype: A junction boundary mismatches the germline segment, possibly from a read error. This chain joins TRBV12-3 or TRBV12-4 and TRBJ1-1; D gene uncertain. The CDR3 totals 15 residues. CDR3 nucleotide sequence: TGTGCCAGCCGTATGTGGACGGAGTGGAACGCTGAAGCTCTCTTT. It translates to CASRMWTEWNAEALF.

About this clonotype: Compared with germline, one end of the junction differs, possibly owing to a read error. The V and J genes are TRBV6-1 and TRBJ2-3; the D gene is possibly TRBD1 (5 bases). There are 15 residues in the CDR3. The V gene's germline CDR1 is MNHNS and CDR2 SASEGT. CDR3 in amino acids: CASRTSRQRTDTRYF. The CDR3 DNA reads TGTGCCAGCCGTACTTCCCGACAGAGAACAGATACGCGGTATTTT.

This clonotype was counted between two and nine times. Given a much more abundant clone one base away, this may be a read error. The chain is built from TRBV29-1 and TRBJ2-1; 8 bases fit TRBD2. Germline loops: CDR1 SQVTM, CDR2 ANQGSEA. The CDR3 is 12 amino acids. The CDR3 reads CSVGRAGEVWDF. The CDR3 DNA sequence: TGCAGCGTTGGCAGAGCGGGAGAGGTTTGGGACTTC.